One sample yielded the 22 T cell receptor beta chains listed below, sequenced in a study of T cells in Graves' hyperthyroidism and ophthalmopathy. TCR beta CDR3 regions were amplified from RNA transcripts. With the HTBI primer set, the TCR CDR3 went through a first round of RT-PCR. TCRdb analysed the multiplex PCR reads with MiXCR anew, one entry per CDR3 protein. The sample yields 490,000 or so distinct CDR3 sequences, roughly 21% seen once. The sequenced sample consisted of blood. Receptors were obtained from a man aged 40-55 years with Graves' ophthalmopathy.

This clonotype appeared many times. This chain joins TRBV18 and TRBJ1-4; weak D call: TRBD1 (5 bases). The CDR3 is 14 residues long. From germline, CDR1 is KGHSH and CDR2 LQKENI. Trimming removed 5 bases from V and 8 bases from J, with 15 bases in between. The CDR3: CASSMDKSREKLFF. The CDR3, as DNA: TGTGCCAGCTCAATGGACAAGTCCAGGGAAAAACTGTTTTTT.

This clonotype was recorded at least ten times. The V call is TRBV27, the J call TRBJ2-7; tentative D call: TRBD1 (5 bases). Germline values: CDR1 MNHEY, CDR2 SMNVEV (reference sequence). V was trimmed by 0 bases and J by 6 bases, leaving 12 bases between them. The CDR3 is 14 residues long. The CDR3 DNA reads TGTGCCAGCAGTTTATCCAGGGCCCGCGGCGAGCAGTACTTC. This gives the protein CASSLSRARGEQYF.

The rearrangement uses TRBV6-2 or TRBV6-3 and TRBJ1-1, with TRBD1 identical over 8 bases. The V gene's germline CDR1 is MNHEY and CDR2 SVGEGT. V trimming: 9 bases; J trimming: 10 bases; junction bases outside the gene matches: 16. The CDR3 totals 14 residues. CDR3 DNA: TGTGCCAGTCAATCTCTTCAGGGGGCGCGAGGAGCTTTCTTT. It is translated as CASQSLQGARGAFF.

In this sample, this clonotype turned up many times. The V gene is TRBV3-1, the J gene TRBJ1-1; TRBD1 is a possible D gene (6 bases). Trimming took 4 bases from V and 0 from J, leaving 9 bases between them. Germline V gene lookup returns CDR1 LGHDT and CDR2 YNNKEL (reference sequence). CDR3 size: 14 residues. DNA for the CDR3: TGTGCCAGCAGCCCCCAGGGGATGAACACTGAAGCTTTCTTT. Its protein product is CASSPQGMNTEAFF.

The chain links TRBV28 to TRBJ2-5; possible D gene TRBD2, 8 bases. V shed 2 bases and J shed 2 bases, with 30 bases lying between them. Germline V lookup: CDR1 MDHEN, CDR2 SYDVKM. The CDR3 has 21 amino acids. The CDR3 nucleotides are TGTGCCAGCAGTTTAAACCCCCGTGTGGCAGGGGGACTAGTCGGGCAAGAGACCCAGTACTTC. This sequence encodes CASSLNPRVAGGLVGQETQYF.

This clonotype was seen repeatedly, ten times or more. V gene TRBV28 combines with J gene TRBJ2-1; D is perhaps TRBD1 or TRBD2 (7 bases each). Germline CDR1 reads MDHEN; CDR2 reads SYDVKM. The CDR3 extends over 14 amino acids. V was shortened by 6 bases and J by 8 bases, with 17 bases between the two germline ends. The CDR3 region has the DNA TGTGCCAGCAGCGACCCAGGGGGGAGGGATGAGCAGTTCTTC. Translation gives CASSDPGGRDEQFF.

At least ten counts were recorded for this clonotype. The gene calls are TRBV18 and TRBJ1-2; 12 bases match TRBD1. The CDR3 is 13 residues long. V was pared by 6 bases and J by 7 bases, with 3 bases of the junction left unmatched. Germline V gene sequence: CDR1 KGHSH, CDR2 LQKENI. The CDR3 here is CASSPGQGAGYTF. The DNA for the CDR3 is TGTGCCAGCTCCCCGGGACAGGGGGCTGGCTACACCTTC.

This clonotype was recorded a few times. This chain uses TRBV14 with TRBJ1-2; D is uncertain. The CDR3 length is 13 residues. Trimming took 2 bases from V and 1 from J, leaving 5 bases between them. Germline assignment: CDR1 SGHDN and CDR2 FVKESK. CDR3 nucleotides: TGTGCCAGCAGCCAATCAGTTAACTATGGCTACACCTTC. This codes for CASSQSVNYGYTF.

This clonotype was seen only a few times. This sequence joins TRBV12-3 or TRBV12-4 and TRBJ2-3, with D perhaps given as TRBD1 or TRBD2 (5 bases each). CDR3 length: 16 residues. Between the trimmed V and J ends, which lost 5 bases and 4 bases, there was a span of 19 bases. CDR3 residues: CASSLHGADGADTQYF. The CDR3 region has the DNA TGTGCCAGCAGTCTCCACGGGGCCGACGGTGCAGATACGCAGTATTTT.

The V and J genes are TRBV6-1 and TRBJ2-1; 7 bases are a match to TRBD2. With V trimmed by 7 bases and J by 5 bases, 5 bases remained unmatched. The CDR3 sequence is 13 residues long. CDR1 MNHNS and CDR2 SASEGT come from the germline V gene. The CDR3 region has the DNA TGTGCCAGCACCACTCGGGGGGACAATGAGCAGTTCTTC. Amino acid sequence: CASTTRGDNEQFF.

The CDR3 sequence is CASSFPSGNADEQFF. CDR3 DNA sequence: TGTGCCAGTAGCTTCCCCTCAGGGAATGCGGATGAGCAGTTCTTC. J is TRBJ2-1 and V is TRBV19; D possibly corresponds to TRBD1 (5 bases). Germline V gene data show CDR1 as LNHDA and CDR2 as SQIVND (reference sequence). The CDR3 runs 15 residues. Trimming stripped 6 bases from V and 8 bases from J, with 20 bases between.

Ten or more counts support this clonotype. This chain uses TRBV2 with TRBJ2-3; D possibly corresponds to TRBD1 (6 bases). The V and J ends lost 7 bases and 6 bases respectively, with 11 bases between them. Per germline, CDR1 SNHLY and CDR2 FYNNEI. CDR3 length: 12 residues. The CDR3 sequence is CASTERGDTQYF. The CDR3 DNA sequence: TGTGCCAGCACCGAGAGGGGGGATACGCAGTATTTT. Together with reference TRBV2 and TRBJ2-3, the CDR3 gives the full variable domain: EPEVTQTPSHQVTQMGQEVILRCVPISNHLYFYWYRQILGQKVEFLVSFYNNEISEKSEIFDDQFSVERPDGSNFTLKIRSTKLEDSAMYFCASTERGDTQYFGPGTRLTVL.

The table lists this clonotype with many counts. The rearrangement joins TRBV5-1 to TRBJ1-2; no clear D gene. Looked up from germline, CDR1 is SGHRS and CDR2 is YFSETQ. The CDR3 contains 15 residues. V lost 0 bases and J lost 7, with 16 bases in between. The CDR3 sequence: CASSLDWPLRSGYTF. CDR3 bases: TGCGCCAGCAGCTTGGATTGGCCGTTGCGCTCTGGCTACACCTTC. Together with reference TRBV5-1 and TRBJ1-2, the CDR3 gives the full variable domain: KAGVTQTPRYLIKTRGQQVTLSCSPISGHRSVSWYQQTPGQGLQFLFEYFSETQRNKGNFPGRFSGRQFSNSRSEMNVSTLELGDSALYLCASSLDWPLRSGYTFGSGTRLTVV.

In its sample, this clonotype was seen a few times. The chain is built from TRBV12-3 or TRBV12-4 and TRBJ1-1; weak D call: TRBD1 (5 bases). The CDR3 is made up of 14 amino acids. Trimming took off 7 bases at V and 5 bases at J, with 17 bases between the two ends. CDR3 nucleotides: TGTGCCAGCACGGGACTTGAAATGCGGACTGAAGCTTTCTTT. Protein sequence: CASTGLEMRTEAFF.

This clonotype turned up a few times. This chain joins TRBV7-2 and TRBJ2-1, with 7 bases fitting TRBD1. Germline assignment: CDR1 SGHTA and CDR2 FQGNSA. There are 15 residues in the CDR3. Trimming cost V 5 bases and J 4 bases; bases outside gene matches: 8. The CDR3 sequence is CASSRDRITYNEQFF. The CDR3 DNA reads as TGTGCCAGCAGCCGGGACAGAATAACTTACAATGAGCAGTTCTTC.

In this sample, this clonotype turned up a few times. The gene calls are TRBV14 and TRBJ1-2; D ambiguous. CDR3 length: 16 residues. The V gene lost 0 bases and the J gene lost 1 base, with 12 bases spanning the gap. Per the germline V gene, CDR1 is SGHDN and CDR2 is FVKESK. The CDR3 loop is CASSQDRSRRNYGYTF. CDR3 in DNA: TGTGCCAGCAGCCAAGATCGGTCTCGGCGTAACTATGGCTACACCTTC.

This clonotype has ten or more counts. V and J are TRBV11-2 and TRBJ2-7, with a tentative D call TRBD1 (6 bases). The CDR3 is 20 residues long. V dropped 1 base and J dropped 0 bases, with 25 bases sitting between them. The germline gives CDR1 SGHAT, CDR2 FQNNGV. Here the CDR3 reads CASSLGQGHMGGPLSYEQYF. The CDR3 nucleotides are TGTGCCAGCAGCTTAGGGCAGGGACACATGGGCGGGCCACTCTCCTACGAGCAGTACTTC. Complete variable domain (other parts from reference TRBV11-2 and TRBJ2-7): EAGVAQSPRYKIIEKRQSVAFWCNPISGHATLYWYQQILGQGPKLLIQFQNNGVVDDSQLPKDRFSAERLKGVDSTLKIQPAKLEDSAVYLCASSLGQGHMGGPLSYEQYFGPGTRLTVT.

There are a few counts of this clonotype. The chain has TRBV2 and TRBJ2-1; D not certain. This CDR3 is 15 amino acids long. From germline, CDR1 is SNHLY and CDR2 FYNNEI. V was pared by 5 bases and J by 4 bases, with 15 bases between. This CDR3 is CASSPIGQSYNEQFF. The CDR3 bases are TGTGCCAGCAGTCCAATAGGGCAATCGTACAATGAGCAGTTCTTC.

There are many counts of this clonotype. The chain recombines TRBV3-1 with TRBJ1-3, with D uncertain. V lost 1 base and J lost 0, with 10 bases in between. The length of the CDR3 is 16 residues. Germline V lookup: CDR1 LGHDT, CDR2 YNNKEL (reference sequence). The CDR3 here is CASSQARSSSGNTIYF. CDR3 DNA sequence: TGTGCCAGCAGCCAAGCCCGGAGTTCCTCTGGAAACACCATATATTTT. Variable domain in full (rest from reference TRBV3-1 and TRBJ1-3): DTAVSQTPKYLVTQMGNDKSIKCEQNLGHDTMYWYKQDSKKFLKIMFSYNNKELIINETVPNRFSPKSPDKAHLNLHINSLELGDSAVYFCASSQARSSSGNTIYFGEGSWLTVV.

There are many counts of this clonotype. The rearrangement uses TRBV12-3 or TRBV12-4 and TRBJ2-7; D unclear. This CDR3 has 13 amino acids. V was pared by 7 bases and J by 2 bases, with 12 bases between. Here the CDR3 reads CASTLSETYEQYF. The CDR3 bases are TGTGCCAGCACCCTGTCGGAGACCTACGAGCAGTACTTC.

This clonotype appeared a few times. The rearrangement joins TRBV18 to TRBJ2-1; 7 bases fit TRBD2. Per germline, CDR1 KGHSH and CDR2 LQKENI. V dropped 5 bases and J dropped 9; count of bases not matched to a gene: 13. This CDR3 comprises 15 residues. The CDR3 spells CASSRLASIEGEQFF. CDR3 nucleotides: TGTGCCAGCTCAAGACTAGCATCAATCGAGGGTGAGCAGTTCTTC.

The V and J genes are TRBV3-1 and TRBJ2-7, with TRBD1 matching over 8 bases. This CDR3 has 14 amino acids. With 5 bases clipped from V and 6 bases from J, the junction kept 9 bases outside the gene matches. Looked up from germline, CDR1 is LGHDT and CDR2 is YNNKEL (reference sequence). The CDR3 reads CASSSTMTGVEQYF. For the CDR3, the DNA is TGTGCCAGCAGCTCTACTATGACAGGGGTCGAGCAGTACTTC.